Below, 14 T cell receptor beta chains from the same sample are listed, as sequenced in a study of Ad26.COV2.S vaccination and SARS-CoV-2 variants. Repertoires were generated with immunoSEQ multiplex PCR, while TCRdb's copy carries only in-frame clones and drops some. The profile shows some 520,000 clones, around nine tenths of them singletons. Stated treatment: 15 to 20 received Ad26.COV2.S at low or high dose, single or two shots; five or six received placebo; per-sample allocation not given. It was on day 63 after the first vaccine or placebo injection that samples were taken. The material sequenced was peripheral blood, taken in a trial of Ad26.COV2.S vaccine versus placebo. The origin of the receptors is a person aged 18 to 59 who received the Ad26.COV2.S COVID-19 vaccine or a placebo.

For the CDR3, the DNA is TGTGCCTGGAGTGTTAATAATGGTTCACCCCTCCACTTT. This gives the protein CAWSVNNGSPLHF. This sequence joins TRBV30 and TRBJ1-6; D is unresolved. V shed 0 bases and J shed 9 bases, with 9 bases lying between them. The CDR3 spans 13 residues. Germline V lookup: CDR1 GTSNPN, CDR2 SVGIG (reference sequence).

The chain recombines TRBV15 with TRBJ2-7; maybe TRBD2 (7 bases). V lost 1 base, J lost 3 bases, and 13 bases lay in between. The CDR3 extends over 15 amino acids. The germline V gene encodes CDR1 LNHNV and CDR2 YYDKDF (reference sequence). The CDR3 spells CATSRGGREIYEQYF. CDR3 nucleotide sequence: TGTGCCACCAGCAGAGGGGGGCGGGAGATCTACGAGCAGTACTTC.

The CDR3 region has the DNA TGTGCCAGCGGCGGGGGAATCTTCCCTCAGGGTTGGGCTGCAACTAATGAAAAACTGTTTTTT. Protein: CASGGGIFPQGWAATNEKLFF. The rearrangement links TRBV28 to TRBJ1-4, with a possible D match to TRBD1 (5 bases). There are 21 residues in the CDR3. CDR1 MDHEN and CDR2 SYDVKM come from the germline V gene. The V gene lost 8 bases and the J gene lost 0 bases, with 31 bases spanning the gap.

CDR3 nucleotide sequence: TGTGCCAGCAGCACCGGGGATTCACCCCTCCACTTT. Translating gives CASSTGDSPLHF. The V and J genes are TRBV6-2 or TRBV6-3 and TRBJ1-6; D ambiguous. Germline V lookup: CDR1 MNHEY, CDR2 SVGEGT. The CDR3 totals 12 residues. The V end lost 6 bases, the J end lost 8 bases, and 8 bases lay between the germline ends.

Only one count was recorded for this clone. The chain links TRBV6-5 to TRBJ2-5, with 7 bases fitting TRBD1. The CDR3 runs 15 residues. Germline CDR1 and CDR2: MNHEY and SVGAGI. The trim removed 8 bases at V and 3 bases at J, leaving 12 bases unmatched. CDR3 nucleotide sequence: TGTGCCAGCCGCGAATCCGGGACAGTTAAAGAGACCCAGTACTTC. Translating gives CASRESGTVKETQYF.

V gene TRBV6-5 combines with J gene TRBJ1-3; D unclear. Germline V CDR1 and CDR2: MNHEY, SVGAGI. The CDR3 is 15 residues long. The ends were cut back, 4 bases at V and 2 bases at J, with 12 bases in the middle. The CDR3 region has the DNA TGTGCCAGCAGTTTAGGAGACGTTGCTGGAAACACCATATATTTT. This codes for CASSLGDVAGNTIYF.

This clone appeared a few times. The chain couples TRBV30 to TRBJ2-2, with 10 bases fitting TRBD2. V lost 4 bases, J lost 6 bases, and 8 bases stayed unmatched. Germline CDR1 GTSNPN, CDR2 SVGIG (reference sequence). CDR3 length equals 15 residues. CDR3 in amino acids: CAWKLLAGISGELFF. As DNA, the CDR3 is TGTGCCTGGAAGTTACTAGCGGGAATTTCCGGGGAGCTGTTTTTT.

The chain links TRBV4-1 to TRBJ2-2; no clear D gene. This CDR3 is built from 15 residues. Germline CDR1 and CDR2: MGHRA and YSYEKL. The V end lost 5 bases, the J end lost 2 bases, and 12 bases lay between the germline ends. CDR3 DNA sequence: TGCGCCAGCAGCTTCCGACTGATAAACACCGGGGAGCTGTTTTTT. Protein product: CASSFRLINTGELFF.

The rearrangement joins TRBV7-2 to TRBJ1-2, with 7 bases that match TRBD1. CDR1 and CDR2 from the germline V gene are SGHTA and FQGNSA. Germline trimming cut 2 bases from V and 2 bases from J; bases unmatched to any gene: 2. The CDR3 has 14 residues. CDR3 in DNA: TGTGCCAGCAGCTTAAAGGGGGCAAACTATGGCTACACCTTC. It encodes CASSLKGANYGYTF.

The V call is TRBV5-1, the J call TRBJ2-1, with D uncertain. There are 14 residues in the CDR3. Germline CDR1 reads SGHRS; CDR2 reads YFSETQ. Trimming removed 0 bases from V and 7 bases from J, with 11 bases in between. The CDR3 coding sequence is TGCGCCAGCAGCTTGGCTGTCACTGGTAATGAGCAGTTCTTC. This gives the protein CASSLAVTGNEQFF.

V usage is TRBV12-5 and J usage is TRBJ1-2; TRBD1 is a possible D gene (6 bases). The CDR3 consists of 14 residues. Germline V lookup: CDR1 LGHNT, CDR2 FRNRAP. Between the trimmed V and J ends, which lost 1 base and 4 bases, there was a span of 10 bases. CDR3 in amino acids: CASGLGQASYGYTF. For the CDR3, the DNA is TGTGCTAGTGGTTTGGGACAGGCTTCCTATGGCTACACCTTC.

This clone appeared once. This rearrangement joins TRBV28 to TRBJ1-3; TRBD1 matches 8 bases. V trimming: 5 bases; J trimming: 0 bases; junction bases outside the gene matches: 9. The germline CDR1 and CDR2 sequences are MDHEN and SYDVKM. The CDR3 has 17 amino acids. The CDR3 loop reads CASSLAGQVDSGNTIYF. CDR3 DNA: TGTGCCAGCAGTCTAGCGGGACAGGTAGACTCTGGAAACACCATATATTTT. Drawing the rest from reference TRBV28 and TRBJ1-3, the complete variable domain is DVKVTQSSRYLVKRTGEKVFLECVQDMDHENMFWYRQDPGLGLRLIYFSYDVKMKEKGDIPEGYSVSREKKERFSLILESASTNQTSMYLCASSLAGQVDSGNTIYFGEGSWLTVV.

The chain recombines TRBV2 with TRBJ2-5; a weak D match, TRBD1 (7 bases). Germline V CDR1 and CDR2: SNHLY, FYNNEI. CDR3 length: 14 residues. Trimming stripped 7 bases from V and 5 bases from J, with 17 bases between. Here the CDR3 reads CASNHRGGGETQYF. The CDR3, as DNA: TGTGCCAGCAATCACAGGGGAGGCGGTGAGACCCAGTACTTC.

The CDR3 protein is CASSLDRSQGNTIYF. In DNA, the CDR3 is TGTGCCAGCAGCTTAGATCGCAGCCAGGGAAACACCATATATTTT. J is TRBJ1-3 and V is TRBV11-2; D is ambiguous. The CDR3 extends over 15 amino acids. Per germline, CDR1 SGHAT and CDR2 FQNNGV. Deletions cut 0 bases from V and 4 bases from J, with 10 bases between. The full variable domain, in which reference TRBV11-2 and TRBJ1-3 provide the parts outside the CDR3, is EAGVAQSPRYKIIEKRQSVAFWCNPISGHATLYWYQQILGQGPKLLIQFQNNGVVDDSQLPKDRFSAERLKGVDSTLKIQPAKLEDSAVYLCASSLDRSQGNTIYFGEGSWLTVV.